A selection of T cell receptor beta chains follows, all from one sample in a study of blood T cell repertoires in COVID-19. Using immunoSEQ multiplex PCR, the repertoire was profiled, and TCRdb retains in-frame clones only, with some absent. This table has around 270,000 clones, more than 85% appearing once. What was sequenced was peripheral blood. The receptor set was obtained from a person between 18 and 35 years old with COVID-19, enrolled during active disease. CDR3s include the opening cysteine and the closing phenylalanine or tryptophan. Each record gives: D gene, V gene, J gene, clone size, CDR3 DNA, CDR3 protein. A D gene is named only where the DNA matches it firmly. The listing skips clone size in some rows; elsewhere it reads once, few, many or a size class.

D: .; V: TRBV6-1; J: TRBJ1-1; size: .; DNA: TGTGCCAGCAGTGAAAGTACAGTTGGCGGGTATGAGCGTGAAGCTTTCTTT; CDR3: CASSESTVGGYEREAFF
D: .; V: TRBV19; J: TRBJ1-5; size: .; DNA: TGTGCCAGTAGTAAGACAGCGATCCAGCATTTT; CDR3: CASSKTAIQHF
D: .; V: TRBV30; J: TRBJ2-7; size: once; DNA: TGTGCCTGGAGTGTAATGTTAGGAGGGGTCGAGCAGTACTTC; CDR3: CAWSVMLGGVEQYF
D: TRBD1; V: TRBV6-5; J: TRBJ1-1; size: .; DNA: TGTGCCAGCAGTCCCCCGACAGGGAGAACTGAAGCTTTCTTT; CDR3: CASSPPTGRTEAFF
D: .; V: TRBV11-2; J: TRBJ1-2; size: .; DNA: TGTGCCAGCAGCTCGACTTACCCCGGGGGCTACACCTTC; CDR3: CASSSTYPGGYTF
D: .; V: TRBV7-2; J: TRBJ2-5; size: .; DNA: TGTGCCAGCAGCTTCGTTACACCCCAAGAGACCCAGTACTTC; CDR3: CASSFVTPQETQYF
D: TRBD1; V: TRBV5-6; J: TRBJ2-1; size: .; DNA: TGTGCCAGCAGCCAGGGACAGGGGGCATACAATGAGCAGTTCTTC; CDR3: CASSQGQGAYNEQFF
D: TRBD2; V: TRBV10-1; J: TRBJ2-2; size: .; DNA: TGCGCCAGCAGTGAGAGTCAGGTTACAAGGTATGGGCTAGCGGGGGCGAACACCGGGGAGCTGTTTTTT; CDR3: CASSESQVTRYGLAGANTGELFF
D: .; V: TRBV3-1/TRBV3-2; J: TRBJ1-1; size: .; DNA: TGTGCCAGCAGCCAGGGGGGAGTAGGGGCTGAAGCTTTCTTT; CDR3: CASSQGGVGAEAFF
D: TRBD2; V: TRBV25-1; J: TRBJ2-3; size: .; DNA: TGTGCCAGCAGTGATATAGAACGGGAGGTGGGGGGCACAGATACGCAGTATTTT; CDR3: CASSDIEREVGGTDTQYF
D: .; V: TRBV5-5; J: TRBJ2-5; size: few; DNA: TGTGCCAGCAGTTCCCGCGACAGGCAAGAGACCCAGTACTTC; CDR3: CASSSRDRQETQYF
D: .; V: TRBV27; J: TRBJ2-7; size: once; DNA: TGTGCCAGCAGTTTCAGGGTCGGGGGCTCCTACGAGCAGTACTTC; CDR3: CASSFRVGGSYEQYF
D: TRBD1; V: TRBV4-2; J: TRBJ1-1; size: .; DNA: TGTGCCAGCAGCCTCACCGGGACAGGGGACACTGAAGCTTTCTTT; CDR3: CASSLTGTGDTEAFF
D: .; V: TRBV11-2; J: TRBJ2-3; size: .; DNA: TGTGCCAGCAGCTCGCAACCGGGAACTAGCACAGATACGCAGTATTTT; CDR3: CASSSQPGTSTDTQYF
D: .; V: TRBV6-5; J: TRBJ1-2; size: .; DNA: TGTGCCAGCAGTTACCAAAACAGGGATGGCTACACCTTC; CDR3: CASSYQNRDGYTF
D: TRBD1; V: TRBV6-4; J: TRBJ2-2; size: .; DNA: TGTGCCAGCAGTAGGACAGGGGAGACCGGGGAGCTGTTTTTT; CDR3: CASSRTGETGELFF